The 25 T cell receptor beta chains below all came from one sample that was sequenced in a study of beta chain features in type 1 diabetes. Isolated RNA was reverse transcribed in full, so expressed TCRB transcripts were sequenced. Clones were read by immunoSEQ multiplex PCR, and TCRdb kept only the in-frame ones, dropping some. The table has approximately 160,000 clones, around 8% seen once. Sequencing was carried out using central memory CD4+ T cells from blood. Source of these receptors: a man between 18 and 35 years old in good health.

This clone was counted a few times. The chain couples TRBV7-6 to TRBJ2-5; D is possibly TRBD1 (5 bases). The CDR3 has 15 amino acids. Germline V gene data show CDR1 as SGHVS and CDR2 as FNYEAQ. Trimming removed 2 bases from V and 5 bases from J, with 15 bases in between. The CDR3 reads CASSLYAGRQETQYF. The CDR3 DNA follows: TGTGCCAGCAGCTTATATGCAGGTAGACAGGAGACCCAGTACTTC. The full variable domain, its missing parts supplied by reference TRBV7-6 and TRBJ2-5, is GAGVSQSPRYKVTKRGQDVALRCDPISGHVSLYWYRQALGQGPEFLTYFNYEAQQDKSGLPNDRFSAERPEGSISTLTIQRTEQRDSAMYRCASSLYAGRQETQYFGPGTRLLVL.

V usage is TRBV2 and J usage is TRBJ1-6; D is possibly TRBD1 (6 bases). V lost 2 bases and J 10 bases, leaving 9 bases between the germline ends. Germline V lookup: CDR1 SNHLY, CDR2 FYNNEI. This CDR3 has 13 amino acids. CDR3 sequence: CASSELQGSPLHF. DNA of the CDR3: TGTGCCAGCAGTGAATTACAGGGCTCACCCCTCCACTTT. Looking up the rest from reference TRBV2 and TRBJ1-6 gives the full variable domain: EPEVTQTPSHQVTQMGQEVILRCVPISNHLYFYWYRQILGQKVEFLVSFYNNEISEKSEIFDDQFSVERPDGSNFTLKIRSTKLEDSAMYFCASSELQGSPLHFGNGTRLTVT.

A note on this clone: Relative to the germline gene, one junction end is altered; a read error may explain this. The V gene is TRBV2, the J gene TRBJ1-2; D perhaps matches TRBD1 (6 bases). Germline V gene data show CDR1 as SNHLY and CDR2 as FYNNEI. This CDR3 has 13 residues. CDR3 in DNA: TGTGCCAGCAGCGGGAACAGGGCCTATAGCTACACCTTC. It encodes CASSGNRAYSYTF.

In the case of this clone: Distinct nucleotide sequences in the sample also encode this CDR3. The CDR3 is CASSLRAGGNTEAFF. In nucleotides, the CDR3 is TGCGCCAGCAGCCTTCGGGCGGGGGGGAACACTGAAGCTTTCTTT. V and J are TRBV4-1 and TRBJ1-1; a possible D gene is TRBD1 (5 bases). V gave up 4 bases and J gave up 1 base, with 13 bases separating them. Germline V CDR1 and CDR2: MGHRA, YSYEKL. The CDR3 runs to 15 residues.

This clone appeared many times. The CDR3 DNA reads as TGTGCCAGCAGCTTAACTACTACAGGGGGTGCGCATGAGACCCAGTACTTC. Its translation is CASSLTTTGGAHETQYF. V and J are TRBV7-2 and TRBJ2-5, with 8 bases aligning to TRBD1. The CDR3 extends over 17 amino acids. Trimming cost V 2 bases and J 5 bases; bases outside gene matches: 13. CDR1 and CDR2 from the germline V gene are SGHTA and FQGNSA. The entire variable domain, with the rest obtained from reference TRBV7-2 and TRBJ2-5, is as follows: GAGVSQSPSNKVTEKGKDVELRCDPISGHTALYWYRQSLGQGLEFLIYFQGNSAPDKSGLPSDRFSAERTGGSVSTLTIQRTQQEDSAVYLCASSLTTTGGAHETQYFGPGTRLLVL.

This clone showed up many times. The same CDR3 arises from other DNA sequences in this sample as well. This chain links TRBV5-1 with TRBJ1-2, with no clear D. The germline V gene encodes CDR1 SGHRS and CDR2 YFSETQ. The V end lost 0 bases, the J end lost 4 bases, and 10 bases lay between the germline ends. The CDR3 totals 14 residues. CDR3: CASSLDGGGYGYTF. In DNA, the CDR3 is TGCGCCAGCAGCTTGGACGGAGGAGGCTATGGCTACACCTTC. The whole variable domain, remainder taken from reference TRBV5-1 and TRBJ1-2, is KAGVTQTPRYLIKTRGQQVTLSCSPISGHRSVSWYQQTPGQGLQFLFEYFSETQRNKGNFPGRFSGRQFSNSRSEMNVSTLELGDSALYLCASSLDGGGYGYTFGSGTRLTVV.

This clone was recorded a few times. This chain links TRBV6-6 with TRBJ2-1; 16 positions agree with TRBD2. This CDR3 contains 16 residues. CDR1 and CDR2 from the germline V gene are MNHNY and SVGAGI (reference sequence). V lost 5 bases, J lost 8 bases, and 6 bases stayed unmatched. In nucleotides, the CDR3 is TGTGCCAGCAGTCGGGGGACTAGCGGGAGGGCCGATGAGCAGTTCTTC. It codes for CASSRGTSGRADEQFF.

In this sample, this clone turned up a few times. V and J are TRBV11-1 and TRBJ2-1, with 10 bases matching TRBD2. The CDR3 contains 15 residues. Germline V gene sequence: CDR1 SGHAT, CDR2 FQDESV (reference sequence). J was trimmed by 10 bases and V by 0 bases; bases with no gene match: 6. The CDR3 spells CASSLALAGAREQFF. The CDR3 DNA reads as TGTGCCAGCAGCTTAGCCCTAGCGGGAGCCCGGGAGCAGTTCTTC.

V and J are TRBV5-4 and TRBJ1-1; tentatively, D is TRBD1 (6 bases). CDR1 SGHNT and CDR2 YYREEE come from the germline V gene (reference sequence). The CDR3 is made up of 13 amino acids. The V and J ends lost 1 base and 3 bases respectively, with 7 bases between them. CDR3: CASSLQGYTEAFF. DNA of the CDR3: TGTGCCAGCAGCTTGCAGGGGTACACTGAAGCTTTCTTT.

This clone turned up a few times. The chain combines TRBV28 with TRBJ1-2, with a weak D call TRBD1 (6 bases). Trimming pared 7 bases from V and 10 bases from J, leaving 25 bases between. The CDR3 consists of 15 residues. Germline assignment: CDR1 MDHEN and CDR2 SYDVKM. As DNA, the CDR3 is TGTGCCAGCAATGGAAGAACAGGGTATTCTGGTGTCTACACCTTC. It specifies CASNGRTGYSGVYTF.

This clone was seen a handful of times. The chain combines TRBV5-5 with TRBJ2-5, with a weak D call TRBD2 (5 bases). The CDR3 spans 12 residues. Germline CDR1 reads SGHKS; CDR2 reads YYEKEE (reference sequence). Trimming took 4 bases from V and 5 from J, leaving 9 bases between them. This chain's CDR3 is CASSHGMETQYF. In DNA, the CDR3 is TGTGCCAGCAGCCACGGGATGGAGACCCAGTACTTC.

This clone was detected a few times. A junction end diverges from the germline sequence, so it may reflect a read error. The gene calls are TRBV7-2 and TRBJ2-7; 10 nucleotides line up with TRBD1. The CDR3 has 16 amino acids. Germline V CDR1 and CDR2: SGHTA, FQGNSA. The CDR3 DNA reads TGTGCCAGCAGCCTAGCCTTAGGGACAGGGGCGGGAGAGCAGTACTTC. This sequence encodes CASSLALGTGAGEQYF.

Many counts were recorded for this clone. The chain uses TRBV29-1 and TRBJ2-1; D might be TRBD1 (5 bases). V lost 7 bases to trimming and J lost 4 bases, with 8 bases between them. The germline V gene has CDR1 SQVTM and CDR2 ANQGSEA. This CDR3 comprises 11 residues. The CDR3 reads CSAQAYNEQFF. The CDR3 nucleotides read TGCAGCGCACAGGCGTACAATGAGCAGTTCTTC.

This clone was seen more than once but under ten times. The V and J genes are TRBV28 and TRBJ1-5; the D is unclear. V was cut by 9 bases and J by 5 bases, with 11 bases left in between. Germline CDR1 MDHEN, CDR2 SYDVKM. The CDR3 covers 12 residues. CDR3 region: CASSQVDQPQHF. The CDR3, as DNA: TGTGCCAGTAGTCAGGTCGATCAGCCCCAGCATTTT.

This sequence joins TRBV2 and TRBJ2-7; TRBD1 might be the D (7 bases). Deletions cut 6 bases from V and 0 bases from J, with 18 bases between. CDR3 length equals 16 residues. Germline V gene lookup returns CDR1 SNHLY and CDR2 FYNNEI. CDR3: CASRQTWGDSSYEQYF. DNA for the CDR3: TGTGCCAGCAGACAAACTTGGGGGGACAGCTCCTACGAGCAGTACTTC.

The chain joins TRBV11-2 to TRBJ2-3; TRBD2 agrees at 8 bases. Germline V gene lookup returns CDR1 SGHAT and CDR2 FQNNGV. Trimming took 5 bases from V and 7 from J; bases not matched to a gene: 11. CDR3 length: 15 amino acids. This chain's CDR3 is CASSPRGAGVNTQYF. CDR3 bases: TGTGCCAGCAGCCCGAGGGGAGCGGGAGTGAATACGCAGTATTTT.

This rearrangement joins TRBV5-6 to TRBJ2-3; 8 bases fit TRBD1. Germline loops: CDR1 SGHDT, CDR2 YYEEEE. J gave up 1 base and V 4 bases, and 2 bases lay outside the gene matches. This CDR3 is built from 14 residues. This CDR3 is CASSVTGGTDTQYF. DNA for the CDR3: TGTGCCAGCAGCGTGACAGGGGGCACAGATACGCAGTATTTT.

This chain uses TRBV7-2 with TRBJ1-5; maybe TRBD1 (6 bases). V was cut by 5 bases and J by 6 bases, with 11 bases left in between. The CDR3 is 13 amino acids. The germline gives CDR1 SGHTA, CDR2 FQGNSA. The CDR3 is CASSEQGGQPQHF. Written as DNA, the CDR3 is TGTGCCAGCAGCGAACAGGGCGGTCAGCCCCAGCATTTT.

This clone came up a few times. The gene calls are TRBV11-3 and TRBJ2-3; D may be TRBD2 (5 bases). CDR3 length: 16 amino acids. V lost 7 bases to trimming and J lost 4 bases, with 21 bases between them. Per the germline V gene, CDR1 is SGHNT and CDR2 is YENEEA. CDR3 residues: CASTQGGRLASDTQYF. The CDR3 DNA reads TGTGCCAGCACCCAAGGCGGGCGGCTAGCATCAGATACGCAGTATTTT.

In this sample, this clone turned up many times. V is TRBV30 and J is TRBJ1-4; maybe TRBD1 (6 bases). Trimming took off 5 bases at V and 0 bases at J, with 7 bases between the two ends. CDR1 GTSNPN and CDR2 SVGIG come from the germline V gene (reference sequence). This CDR3 comprises 13 residues. The CDR3, as DNA: TGTGCCTGGGGACAGTCAACTAATGAAAAACTGTTTTTT. It translates to CAWGQSTNEKLFF.

In this sample, this clone turned up a few times. The chain uses TRBV5-8 and TRBJ2-5; the D gene is possibly TRBD2 (5 bases). Germline values: CDR1 SGHTS, CDR2 YDEGEE. V lost 0 bases and J 9 bases, leaving 9 bases between the germline ends. There are 12 residues in the CDR3. Here the CDR3 reads CASSLEAGAQYF. CDR3 DNA: TGTGCCAGCAGCTTGGAGGCCGGGGCCCAGTACTTC.

This chain connects TRBV7-9 to TRBJ2-1; 13 bases map to TRBD2. The CDR3 loop spans 16 amino acids. Germline V gene sequence: CDR1 SEHNR, CDR2 FQNEAQ (reference sequence). Germline trimming cut 5 bases from V and 8 bases from J; bases unmatched to any gene: 9. The CDR3 loop reads CASSPGLAGHRDEQFF. CDR3 nucleotides: TGTGCCAGCAGCCCGGGACTAGCGGGACATCGTGATGAGCAGTTCTTC.

This clone was seen many times. CDR3 in DNA: TGTGCCTGGAGTGTGAAGGGGAGGTCACCCCTCCACTTT. Translating gives CAWSVKGRSPLHF. This chain joins TRBV30 and TRBJ1-6, with D possibly being TRBD1 (5 bases). Germline V CDR1 and CDR2: GTSNPN, SVGIG (reference sequence). V lost 0 bases, J lost 10 bases, and 10 bases lay in between. The CDR3 runs to 13 residues.

V usage is TRBV11-1 and J usage is TRBJ2-1; D is possibly TRBD1 (6 bases). The CDR3 is 14 residues long. In germline, CDR1 is SGHAT, CDR2 FQDESV (reference sequence). V gave up 7 bases and J gave up 5 bases, with 15 bases separating them. The CDR3, as DNA: TGTGCCAGCAACCTAGACAGGAGCCACAATGAGCAGTTCTTC. Its protein is CASNLDRSHNEQFF.

In nucleotides, the CDR3 is TGTGCCTGGAGTGATATGCAGTTTTACAATGAGCAGTTCTTC. This codes for CAWSDMQFYNEQFF. V gene TRBV30 combines with J gene TRBJ2-1; D not resolved. V lost 1 base and J lost 4, with 11 bases in between. The V gene's germline CDR1 is GTSNPN and CDR2 SVGIG (reference sequence). The CDR3 totals 14 residues.